These 27 T cell receptor beta chains were sequenced from one sample in a study of shared clonotypes between healthy human individuals. Positively selected for CCR7, the CD45RO-negative cells used as naive CD8 cells excluded terminally differentiated effector memory CD45RA+ cells. Data came from immunoSEQ multiplex PCR; TCRdb stores just in-frame clones and leaves some out. The sample comprises nearly 2 million clones, about 95% of which are singletons, and 1% to 1.5% rests with the top ten. The sequencing input was naive CD8+ T cells sorted from blood. These receptors were collected from a man in his late teens or twenties in good health.

This sequence joins TRBV9 and TRBJ1-2; D gene ambiguous. Trimming took off 3 bases at V and 6 bases at J, with 21 bases between the two ends. Germline loops: CDR1 SGDLS, CDR2 YYNGEE. CDR3 length equals 16 residues. The CDR3 DNA reads TGTGCCAGCAGCGACGACCCGGGAAGTGGAAACCATGGCTACACCTTC. This encodes CASSDDPGSGNHGYTF.

This chain uses TRBV29-1 with TRBJ2-7; tentatively, D is TRBD2 (5 bases). CDR3 length: 13 amino acids. V was shortened by 1 base and J by 2 bases, with 9 bases between the two germline ends. Germline-derived CDR1 and CDR2 are SQVTM and ANQGSEA. The CDR3 loop reads CSVEGGQTYEQYF. CDR3 coding DNA: TGCAGCGTTGAAGGAGGGCAAACCTACGAGCAGTACTTC.

This clone has a single count. CDR3 bases: TGTGCCAGCAGTCAAGGGGTTAGCGGGGGCCCCTACGAGCAGTACTTC. Protein sequence: CASSQGVSGGPYEQYF. The chain employs TRBV2 and TRBJ2-7; TRBD2 matches 9 bases. The CDR3 contains 16 residues. Losses at the gene ends were 5 bases for V and 2 bases for J; bases not matched to a gene: 10. Germline V gene sequence: CDR1 SNHLY, CDR2 FYNNEI.

This chain connects TRBV7-9 to TRBJ1-3, with 12 bases fitting TRBD1. V was pared by 2 bases and J by 4 bases, with 9 bases of the junction left unmatched. The CDR3 runs 18 residues. Germline V gene sequence: CDR1 SEHNR, CDR2 FQNEAQ (reference sequence). CDR3 protein: CASSLPPGQGASGNTIYF. In DNA form, the CDR3 reads TGTGCCAGCAGCTTACCTCCGGGACAGGGGGCGTCCGGAAACACCATATATTTT. The variable domain in full, with the rest retrieved from reference TRBV7-9 and TRBJ1-3, is DTGVSQNPRHKITKRGQNVTFRCDPISEHNRLYWYRQTLGQGPEFLTYFQNEAQLEKSRLLSDRFSAERPKGSFSTLEIQRTEQGDSAMYLCASSLPPGQGASGNTIYFGEGSWLTVV.

This chain connects TRBV6-6 to TRBJ2-7, with D hard to call. Trimming cost V 4 bases and J 5 bases, with 9 bases left between them. Germline CDR1 and CDR2: MNHNY and SVGAGI (reference sequence). The CDR3 loop spans 12 amino acids. The CDR3 here is CASSSLPDEQYF. The DNA for the CDR3 is TGTGCCAGCAGTTCACTTCCTGACGAGCAGTACTTC.

The chain uses TRBV2 and TRBJ1-5; TRBD1 is a possible D gene (6 bases). Per the germline V gene, CDR1 is SNHLY and CDR2 is FYNNEI. The CDR3 totals 15 residues. The V and J ends lost 6 bases and 4 bases respectively, with 16 bases between them. The CDR3 is CASRAAGAPNQPQHF. CDR3 sequence (DNA): TGTGCCAGCAGGGCCGCGGGGGCACCGAATCAGCCCCAGCATTTT.

The chain joins TRBV9 to TRBJ2-1, with 8 bases that match TRBD1. The length of the CDR3 is 16 residues. The V gene's germline CDR1 is SGDLS and CDR2 YYNGEE. Germline trimming cut 3 bases from V and 7 bases from J; bases unmatched to any gene: 12. The CDR3 nucleotides are TGTGCCAGCAGCGCGACAGGGGCACCCTACAATAATGAGCAGTTCTTC. As protein: CASSATGAPYNNEQFF.

The chain joins TRBV5-6 to TRBJ2-3, with D tentatively TRBD2 (6 bases). The V gene's germline CDR1 is SGHDT and CDR2 YYEEEE. Trimming shortened V by 1 base and J by 4 bases, and 10 bases separated the two germline ends. The CDR3 runs to 14 residues. For the CDR3, the DNA is TGTGCCAGCAGCTTGTCCTGGGGGGCAGATACGCAGTATTTT. This codes for CASSLSWGADTQYF.

This chain joins TRBV27 and TRBJ2-7; D call uncertain. The CDR3 contains 14 residues. Trimming pared 7 bases from V and 0 bases from J, leaving 13 bases between. Germline V lookup: CDR1 MNHEY, CDR2 SMNVEV (reference sequence). The CDR3, as DNA: TGTGCCAGCAAAATCCGGGTCGGCTCCTACGAGCAGTACTTC. This gives the protein CASKIRVGSYEQYF.

V and J are TRBV4-3 and TRBJ2-1, with TRBD2 matching over 10 bases. There are 15 residues in the CDR3. CDR1 LGHNA and CDR2 YSLEER come from the germline V gene. Trimming cost V 2 bases and J 6 bases; bases outside gene matches: 4. The CDR3 here is CASSQFGLAANEQFF. The CDR3 DNA reads TGCGCCAGCAGCCAATTTGGACTAGCGGCCAATGAGCAGTTCTTC.

The chain recombines TRBV5-5 with TRBJ1-1; TRBD1 might be the D (6 bases). The CDR3 is 16 amino acids. The V and J ends lost 3 bases and 1 base respectively, with 16 bases between them. Germline V gene sequence: CDR1 SGHKS, CDR2 YYEKEE (reference sequence). The CDR3 is CASSWHPGTTNTEAFF. DNA of the CDR3: TGTGCCAGCAGCTGGCACCCGGGGACAACGAACACTGAAGCTTTCTTT. Full variable domain (missing parts from reference TRBV5-5 and TRBJ1-1): DAGVTQSPTHLIKTRGQQVTLRCSPISGHKSVSWYQQVLGQGPQFIFQYYEKEERGRGNFPDRFSARQFPNYSSELNVNALLLGDSALYLCASSWHPGTTNTEAFFGQGTRLTVV.

The chain employs TRBV7-8 and TRBJ2-7; 14 bases fit TRBD2. V dropped 5 bases and J dropped 5; count of bases not matched to a gene: 5. CDR3 length equals 15 residues. Germline CDR1 SGHVS, CDR2 FQNEAQ. The CDR3: CASSTGGLAGDEQYF. DNA of the CDR3: TGTGCCAGCAGCACGGGGGGACTAGCGGGGGACGAGCAGTACTTC.

This clone was counted once. The V call is TRBV9, the J call TRBJ2-5; 7 nucleotides agree with TRBD2. CDR1 SGDLS and CDR2 YYNGEE come from the germline V gene. V lost 5 bases and J lost 3; bases outside the gene matches: 4. The CDR3 has 13 amino acids. The CDR3 DNA follows: TGTGCCAGCAGAGGGACTACAGAAGAGACCCAGTACTTC. The encoded protein is CASRGTTEETQYF.

With respect to this clone: Other DNA sequences from this sample encode an identical CDR3 as well. This chain links TRBV19 with TRBJ2-1; maybe TRBD2 (5 bases). The CDR3 covers 14 residues. The germline V gene has CDR1 LNHDA and CDR2 SQIVND (reference sequence). The V and J ends lost 5 bases and 0 bases respectively, with 8 bases between them. CDR3 residues: CASSSGGSYNEQFF. Written as DNA, the CDR3 is TGTGCCAGTAGTTCCGGAGGCTCCTACAATGAGCAGTTCTTC.

This clone was recorded once. The same CDR3 is also encoded by other DNA sequences in this sample. This sequence joins TRBV30 and TRBJ2-1, with D possibly matching TRBD1 (5 bases). There are 12 residues in the CDR3. V was cut by 0 bases and J by 6 bases, with 6 bases left in between. CDR1 and CDR2 from the germline V gene are GTSNPN and SVGIG (reference sequence). The CDR3 reads CAWSVGRNEQFF. CDR3 DNA: TGTGCCTGGAGTGTGGGGCGCAATGAGCAGTTCTTC.

The gene calls are TRBV4-1 and TRBJ1-4; 7 nucleotides match TRBD1. Per germline, CDR1 MGHRA and CDR2 YSYEKL. This CDR3 region has 18 residues. The V segment lost 3 bases and the J segment 4 bases; nucleotides outside the gene matches: 14. CDR3 bases: TGCGCCAGCAGCCAGGAAGCAGGGGACAGAGGAAGTAATGAAAAACTGTTTTTT. This encodes CASSQEAGDRGSNEKLFF.

V is TRBV2 and J is TRBJ2-5; D not certain. Trimming took off 2 bases at V and 2 bases at J, with 3 bases between the two ends. The CDR3 loop spans 12 amino acids. Germline CDR1 SNHLY, CDR2 FYNNEI. As DNA, the CDR3 is TGTGCCAGCAGTGAATGGCAAGAGACCCAGTACTTC. It is translated as CASSEWQETQYF.

In the case of this clone: This same CDR3 is encoded by further DNA sequences in the sample. For the CDR3, the DNA is TGTGCCAGCAGCGTACAGGGGGCTAGCACAGATACGCAGTATTTT. Protein: CASSVQGASTDTQYF. This chain connects TRBV9 to TRBJ2-3; 8 positions agree with TRBD1. This CDR3 is built from 15 residues. In germline, CDR1 is SGDLS, CDR2 YYNGEE. Trimming took 1 base from V and 0 from J; bases not matched to a gene: 1.

The CDR3 sequence: CASRPPGLAGTGELFF. In DNA, the CDR3 is TGTGCCAGCAGACCTCCGGGGCTAGCGGGGACCGGGGAGCTGTTTTTT. This chain links TRBV28 with TRBJ2-2; 9 bases fit TRBD2. Per germline, CDR1 MDHEN and CDR2 SYDVKM. V lost 6 bases, J lost 5 bases, and 10 bases stayed unmatched. This CDR3 has 16 amino acids.

The chain uses TRBV7-8 and TRBJ2-5, with D uncertain. This CDR3 is built from 15 residues. Germline loops: CDR1 SGHVS, CDR2 FQNEAQ. V was pared by 6 bases and J by 2 bases, with 16 bases between. The CDR3 nucleotides read TGTGCCAGCAGGAGTACCCTACGGATACAAGAGACCCAGTACTTC. This sequence encodes CASRSTLRIQETQYF.

This clone appeared a single time. The chain uses TRBV15 and TRBJ2-1; no firm D call. This CDR3 has 12 residues. V lost 1 base to trimming and J lost 9 bases, with 7 bases between them. CDR1 and CDR2 from the germline V gene are LNHNV and YYDKDF (reference sequence). The CDR3: CATSRGTGEQFF. CDR3 nucleotide sequence: TGTGCCACCAGCAGAGGGACCGGTGAGCAGTTCTTC.

The V call is TRBV9, the J call TRBJ2-1; D may be TRBD1 (7 bases). The CDR3 is made up of 14 amino acids. Germline CDR1 reads SGDLS; CDR2 reads YYNGEE. Deletions cut 2 bases from V and 7 bases from J, with 13 bases between. In nucleotides, the CDR3 is TGTGCCAGCAGCGTTCAGGGGGGTGTTAATGAGCAGTTCTTC. Amino acids: CASSVQGGVNEQFF.

The chain uses TRBV29-1 and TRBJ1-2; 7 nucleotides agree with TRBD1. The CDR3 runs 20 residues. Per germline, CDR1 SQVTM and CDR2 ANQGSEA. After removal of 0 bases from V and 3 bases from J, the junction contained 22 bases not matched to a gene. This CDR3 is CSVEDWQGGRTFRADYGYTF. DNA of the CDR3: TGCAGCGTTGAAGATTGGCAGGGGGGGCGAACATTTAGAGCGGACTATGGCTACACCTTC.

Notes on this clone: The same CDR3 also results from other DNA sequences found in this sample. The J gene is TRBJ2-5, the V gene TRBV28; 8 nucleotides line up with TRBD2. With V trimmed by 3 bases and J by 4 bases, 4 bases remained unmatched. The CDR3 totals 14 residues. Per the germline V gene, CDR1 is MDHEN and CDR2 is SYDVKM. This chain's CDR3 is CASSFRLAGETQYF. CDR3 coding DNA: TGTGCCAGCAGTTTTCGGCTAGCGGGAGAGACCCAGTACTTC.

The chain couples TRBV19 to TRBJ1-5, with a tentative D call TRBD1 (6 bases). The germline gives CDR1 LNHDA, CDR2 SQIVND (reference sequence). V was trimmed by 5 bases and J by 3 bases, leaving 14 bases between them. This CDR3 region has 15 residues. CDR3 in DNA: TGTGCCAGTAGTTCGAACGGGGGCCTCAATCAGCCCCAGCATTTT. This gives the protein CASSSNGGLNQPQHF. Full variable domain (outside the CDR3, taken from reference TRBV19 and TRBJ1-5): DGGITQSPKYLFRKEGQNVTLSCEQNLNHDAMYWYRQDPGQGLRLIYYSQIVNDFQKGDIAEGYSVSREKKESFPLTVTSAQKNPTAFYLCASSSNGGLNQPQHFGDGTRLSIL.

As to this clone: The same CDR3 can be traced to other DNA sequences in this sample. The V and J genes are TRBV5-6 and TRBJ2-5; a possible D gene is TRBD2 (6 bases). CDR3 length: 17 amino acids. With 2 bases removed from V and 1 base from J, the gap between germline ends came to 18 bases. The V gene's germline CDR1 is SGHDT and CDR2 YYEEEE. The CDR3 is CASSLERIADTQETQYF. The CDR3, as DNA: TGTGCCAGCAGCTTAGAGAGAATAGCGGACACCCAAGAGACCCAGTACTTC.

The CDR3 nucleotides are TGTGCCAGCAGCTTAGTGAGGGGGGTCGAGCAGTACTTC. It codes for CASSLVRGVEQYF. The chain uses TRBV7-2 and TRBJ2-7; D possibly uses TRBD1 or TRBD2 (6 bases each). V dropped 1 base and J dropped 6 bases, with 10 bases sitting between them. The germline V gene has CDR1 SGHTA and CDR2 FQGNSA. The CDR3 length is 13 residues.